This T cell receptor beta chain emerged from a study of identical twins. General study results and limits: Insertion counts were lower in abundant cord blood beta clonotypes, a trend that memory repertoires did not show.

MiXCR was run by TCRdb on the 5' RACE reads, yielding one entry per CDR3 protein. The profile covers 700,000 to 950,000 distinct CDR3 sequences, with more than 9% appearing a single time and around 1.6% taken by the ten largest. V trimming: 6 bases; J trimming: 4 bases; junction bases outside the gene matches: 11. The CDR3 consists of 15 residues. Germline V CDR1 and CDR2: MNHNS, SASEGT. Comment on this clonotype: What it binds is not known.

These data also formed part of another study, on yellow fever vaccine responses in identical twins.

The rearrangement uses TRBV6-1 and TRBJ2-5; 7 bases align to TRBD1. This sequence was found in a woman between 18 and 30 years old in good health. Sequencing was done on a sample of PBMCs. The CDR3 here is CASRANRQGRETQYF. The CDR3 DNA reads TGTGCCAGCAGAGCAAATAGACAGGGACGAGAGACCCAGTACTTC.